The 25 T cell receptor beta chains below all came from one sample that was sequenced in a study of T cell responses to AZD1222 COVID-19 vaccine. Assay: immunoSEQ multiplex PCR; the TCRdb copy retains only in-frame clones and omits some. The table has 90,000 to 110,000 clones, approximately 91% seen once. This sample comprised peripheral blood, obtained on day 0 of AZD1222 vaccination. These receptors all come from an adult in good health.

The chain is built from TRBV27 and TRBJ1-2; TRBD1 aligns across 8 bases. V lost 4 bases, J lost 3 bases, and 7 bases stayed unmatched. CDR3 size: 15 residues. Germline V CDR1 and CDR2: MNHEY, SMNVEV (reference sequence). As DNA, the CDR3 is TGTGCCAGCAGTTCGGTTAACAGGGGGGACTATGGCTACACCTTC. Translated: CASSSVNRGDYGYTF.

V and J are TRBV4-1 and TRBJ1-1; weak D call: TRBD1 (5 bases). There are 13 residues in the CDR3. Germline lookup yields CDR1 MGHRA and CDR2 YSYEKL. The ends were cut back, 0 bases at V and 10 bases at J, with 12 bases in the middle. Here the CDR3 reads CASSQDRGTRAFF. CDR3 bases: TGCGCCAGCAGCCAAGATAGGGGAACCCGAGCTTTCTTT.

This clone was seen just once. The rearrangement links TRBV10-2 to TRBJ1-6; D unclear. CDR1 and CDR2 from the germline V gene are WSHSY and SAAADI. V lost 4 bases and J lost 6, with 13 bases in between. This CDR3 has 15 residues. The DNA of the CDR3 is TGCGCCAGCAGTGGGGCCCTAGGGTCTAATTCACCCCTCCACTTT. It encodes CASSGALGSNSPLHF.

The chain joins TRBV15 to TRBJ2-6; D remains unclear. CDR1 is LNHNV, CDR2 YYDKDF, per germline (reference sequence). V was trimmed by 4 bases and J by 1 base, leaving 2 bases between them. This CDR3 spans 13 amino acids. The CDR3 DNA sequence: TGTGCCACCAGCACTTCTGGGGCCAACGTCCTGACTTTC. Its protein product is CATSTSGANVLTF.

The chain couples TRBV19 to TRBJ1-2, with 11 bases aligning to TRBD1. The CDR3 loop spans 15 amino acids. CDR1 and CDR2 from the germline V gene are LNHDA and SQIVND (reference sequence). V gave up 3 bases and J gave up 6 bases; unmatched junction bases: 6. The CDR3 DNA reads TGTGCCAGTAGTATCCGGACAGGGGGCGTCGATGGCTACACCTTC. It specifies CASSIRTGGVDGYTF.

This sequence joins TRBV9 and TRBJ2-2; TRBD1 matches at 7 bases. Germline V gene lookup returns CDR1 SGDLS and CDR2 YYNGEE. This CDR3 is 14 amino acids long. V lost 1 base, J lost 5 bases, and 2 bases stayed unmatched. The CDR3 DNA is TGTGCCAGCAGCGTAACAGGGGCTACCGGGGAGCTGTTTTTT. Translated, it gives CASSVTGATGELFF.

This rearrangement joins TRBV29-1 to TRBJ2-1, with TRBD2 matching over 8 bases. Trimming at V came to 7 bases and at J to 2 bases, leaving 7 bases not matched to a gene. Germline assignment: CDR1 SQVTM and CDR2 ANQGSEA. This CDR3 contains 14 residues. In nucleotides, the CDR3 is TGCAGCGCAGGAAGCGGGAGTCCCTACAATGAGCAGTTCTTC. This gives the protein CSAGSGSPYNEQFF.

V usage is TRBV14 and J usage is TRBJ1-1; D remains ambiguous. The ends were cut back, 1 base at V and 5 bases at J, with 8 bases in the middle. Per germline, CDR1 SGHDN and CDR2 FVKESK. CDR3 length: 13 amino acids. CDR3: CASSQGVGTEAFF. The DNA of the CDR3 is TGTGCCAGCAGCCAAGGGGTGGGAACTGAAGCTTTCTTT.

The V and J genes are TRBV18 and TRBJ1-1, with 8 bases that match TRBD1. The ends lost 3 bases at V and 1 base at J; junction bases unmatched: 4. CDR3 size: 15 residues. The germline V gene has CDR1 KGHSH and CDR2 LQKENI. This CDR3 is CASSPRTGPNTEAFF. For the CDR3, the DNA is TGTGCCAGCTCACCTAGGACAGGGCCGAACACTGAAGCTTTCTTT.

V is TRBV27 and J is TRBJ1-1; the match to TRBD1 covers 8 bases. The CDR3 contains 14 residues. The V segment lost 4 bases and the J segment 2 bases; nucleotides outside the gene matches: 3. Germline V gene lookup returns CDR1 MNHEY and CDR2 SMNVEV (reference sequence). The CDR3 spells CASSYRGANTEAFF. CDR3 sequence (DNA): TGTGCCAGCAGTTACAGGGGGGCTAACACTGAAGCTTTCTTT.

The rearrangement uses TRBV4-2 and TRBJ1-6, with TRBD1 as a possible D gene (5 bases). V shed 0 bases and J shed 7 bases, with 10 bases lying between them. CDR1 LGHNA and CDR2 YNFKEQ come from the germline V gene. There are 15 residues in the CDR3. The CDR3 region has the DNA TGTGCCAGCAGCCAAGATCAGAGACAGAATTCACCCCTCCACTTT. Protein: CASSQDQRQNSPLHF.

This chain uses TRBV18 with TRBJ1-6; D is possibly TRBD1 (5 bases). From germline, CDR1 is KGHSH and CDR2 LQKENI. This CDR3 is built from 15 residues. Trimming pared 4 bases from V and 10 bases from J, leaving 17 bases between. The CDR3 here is CASSLGTPDASPLHF. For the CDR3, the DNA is TGTGCCAGCTCACTCGGGACCCCAGATGCCTCACCCCTCCACTTT. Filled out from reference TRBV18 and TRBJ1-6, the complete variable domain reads NAGVMQNPRHLVRRRGQEARLRCSPMKGHSHVYWYRQLPEEGLKFMVYLQKENIIDESGMPKERFSAEFPKEGPSILRIQQVVRGDSAAYFCASSLGTPDASPLHFGNGTRLTVT.

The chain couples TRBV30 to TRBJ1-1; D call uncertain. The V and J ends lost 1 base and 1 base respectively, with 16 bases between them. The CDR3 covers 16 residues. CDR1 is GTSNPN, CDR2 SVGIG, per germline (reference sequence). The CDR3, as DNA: TGTGCCTGGAGTGCGTATGCCGGCCTGAAGAACACTGAAGCTTTCTTT. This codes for CAWSAYAGLKNTEAFF. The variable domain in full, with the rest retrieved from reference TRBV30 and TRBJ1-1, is SQTIHQWPATLVQPVGSPLSLECTVEGTSNPNLYWYRQAAGRGLQLLFYSVGIGQISSEVPQNLSASRPQDRQFILSSKKLLLSDSGFYLCAWSAYAGLKNTEAFFGQGTRLTVV.

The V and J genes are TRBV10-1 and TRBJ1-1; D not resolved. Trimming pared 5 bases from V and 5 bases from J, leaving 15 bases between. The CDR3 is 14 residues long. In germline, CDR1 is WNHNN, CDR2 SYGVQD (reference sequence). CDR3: CASSTTPRGTEAFF. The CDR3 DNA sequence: TGCGCCAGCAGTACGACCCCAAGAGGGACTGAAGCTTTCTTT.

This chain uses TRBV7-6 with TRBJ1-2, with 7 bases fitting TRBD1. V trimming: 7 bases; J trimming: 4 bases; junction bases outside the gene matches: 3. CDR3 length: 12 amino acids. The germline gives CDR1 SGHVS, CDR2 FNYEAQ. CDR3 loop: CASINRGYGYTF. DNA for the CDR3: TGTGCCAGCATCAACAGGGGCTATGGCTACACCTTC.

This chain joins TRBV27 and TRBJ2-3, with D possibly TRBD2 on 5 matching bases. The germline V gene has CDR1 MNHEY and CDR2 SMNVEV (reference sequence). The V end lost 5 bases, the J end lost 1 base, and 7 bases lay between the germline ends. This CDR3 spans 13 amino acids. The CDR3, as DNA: TGTGCCAGCAGTCTAGCCCGCACAGATACGCAGTATTTT. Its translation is CASSLARTDTQYF.

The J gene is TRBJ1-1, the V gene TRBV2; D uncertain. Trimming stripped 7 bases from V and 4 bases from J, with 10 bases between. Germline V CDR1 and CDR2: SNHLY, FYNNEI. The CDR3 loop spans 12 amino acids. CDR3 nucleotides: TGTGCCAGCACCCGGGAGGTCACTGAAGCTTTCTTT. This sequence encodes CASTREVTEAFF.

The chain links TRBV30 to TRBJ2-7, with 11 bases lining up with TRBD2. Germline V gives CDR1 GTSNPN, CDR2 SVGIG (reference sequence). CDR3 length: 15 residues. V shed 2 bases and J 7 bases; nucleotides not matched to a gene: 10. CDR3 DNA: TGTGCCTGGAGTCCCGCTAGCGGGAGGCGGGGGGAGCAGTACTTC. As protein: CAWSPASGRRGEQYF.

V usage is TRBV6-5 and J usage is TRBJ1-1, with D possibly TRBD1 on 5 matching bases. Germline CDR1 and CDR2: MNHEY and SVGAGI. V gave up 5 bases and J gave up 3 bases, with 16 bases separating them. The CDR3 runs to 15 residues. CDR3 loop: CASSPQDIIYTEAFF. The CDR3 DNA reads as TGTGCCAGCAGTCCCCAGGACATCATATACACTGAAGCTTTCTTT.

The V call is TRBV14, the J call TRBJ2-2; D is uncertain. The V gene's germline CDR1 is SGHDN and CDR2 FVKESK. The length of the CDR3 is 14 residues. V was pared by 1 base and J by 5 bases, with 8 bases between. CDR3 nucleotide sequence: TGTGCCAGCAGCCAAGTCCAGCTTACCGGGGAGCTGTTTTTT. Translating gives CASSQVQLTGELFF.

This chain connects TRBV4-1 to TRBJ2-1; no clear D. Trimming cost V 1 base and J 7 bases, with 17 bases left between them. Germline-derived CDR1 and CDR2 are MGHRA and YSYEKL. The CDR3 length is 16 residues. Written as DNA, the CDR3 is TGCGCCAGCAGCCAAGGAGGCGGCCTCCTCGCTAATGAGCAGTTCTTC. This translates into CASSQGGGLLANEQFF.

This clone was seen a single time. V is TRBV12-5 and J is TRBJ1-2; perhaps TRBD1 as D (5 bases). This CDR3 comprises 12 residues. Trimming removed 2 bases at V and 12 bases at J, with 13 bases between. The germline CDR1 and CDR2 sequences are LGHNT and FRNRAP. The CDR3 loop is CASGLIAGTHTF. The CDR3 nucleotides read TGTGCTAGTGGTTTGATAGCCGGGACCCACACCTTC.

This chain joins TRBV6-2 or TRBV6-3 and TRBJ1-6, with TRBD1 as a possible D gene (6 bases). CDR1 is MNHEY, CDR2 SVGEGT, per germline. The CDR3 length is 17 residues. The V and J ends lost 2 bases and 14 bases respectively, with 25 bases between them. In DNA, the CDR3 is TGTGCCAGCAGTTACGGGTCCAGGGGAAGGCCTTTCGGGACCCTCCACTTT. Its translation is CASSYGSRGRPFGTLHF.

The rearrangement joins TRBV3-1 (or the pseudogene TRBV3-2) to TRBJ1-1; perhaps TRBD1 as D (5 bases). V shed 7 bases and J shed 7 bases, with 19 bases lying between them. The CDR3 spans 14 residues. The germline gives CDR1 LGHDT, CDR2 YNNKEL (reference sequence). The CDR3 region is CASTRRQFGGEAFF. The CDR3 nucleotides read TGTGCCAGCACCCGCAGACAGTTCGGAGGTGAAGCTTTCTTT.

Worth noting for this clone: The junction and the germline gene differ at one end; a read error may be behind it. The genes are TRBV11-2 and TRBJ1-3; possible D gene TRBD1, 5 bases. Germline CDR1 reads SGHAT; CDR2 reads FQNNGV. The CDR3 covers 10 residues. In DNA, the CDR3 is TGTGCCAGCAGCTTCCGGGACTCGGGTTTT. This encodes CASSFRDSGF.